This T cell receptor beta chain is drawn from a study of blood T cell repertoires in COVID-19. Study-wide background: The United States, Italy and Spain provided the acute and convalescent COVID-19 samples. PBMCs, B-cell-depleted T cells, or T cells provided the cDNA or gDNA that made up the material.

In the original analysis: For nucleated cells, counts were estimated from reference gene primer amplification. Sequencing was performed with immunoSEQ multiplex PCR; in TCRdb, only in-frame clones are kept and a portion is missing. From that table come the V and J calls and clone size; the DNA was used to work out D and trimming. Of some 250,000 clones listed, roughly 90% are singletons. The junction had 7 bases not matched to a gene; V was cut back by 6 bases and J by 4 bases. The CDR3 length is 15 residues. The germline CDR1 and CDR2 sequences are SGHNT and YYREEE (reference sequence). The chain combines TRBV5-4 with TRBJ2-1; 10 nucleotides line up with TRBD2. The sample taken for sequencing was peripheral blood. This TCR was recovered from a man in his 60s who had recovered from COVID-19. CDR3 sequence: CASTRLAGGYNEQFF. CDR3 DNA sequence: TGTGCCAGCACGCGATTAGCGGGGGGATACAATGAGCAGTTCTTC.